This TCR beta chain was retrieved from a study of blood T cells in healthy people across ages. Donation came from healthy Caucasian individuals in Russia who were aged roughly 6 to 95. CDR1 is SQVTM and CDR2 is ANQGSEA in the germline V gene. J lost 4 bases, V lost 5 bases, and 7 bases had no gene match. The CDR3 consists of 14 residues. A J-beta primer mix and a sample-barcoded 5' primer were used in a second PCR of about 7 to 12 cycles. Researchers report that a template-switch adaptor with 12 random nucleotides tagged each cDNA molecule. TCRdb itself ran the 5' RACE reads through MiXCR, one entry per CDR3 protein. The repertoire holds 1.5 million to 2 million distinct CDR3 sequences, with 35% to 50% as singletons.

This clonotype was sampled from a human donor in good health. The chain employs TRBV29-1 and TRBJ2-2, with 7 positions matching TRBD1. The source material was blood. The CDR3 region has the DNA TGCAGCGTTAAATGGGACAGAGTCACCGGGGAGCTGTTTTTT. Protein: CSVKWDRVTGELFF.